The T cell receptor (beta chain) described here comes from a study of T cell repertoires in cytomegalovirus infection. The CDR3 runs 18 residues. The V and J ends lost 6 bases and 0 bases respectively, with 18 bases between them. Germline V gene data show CDR1 as SGHTA and CDR2 as FQGNSA. This clonotype was observed many times. One entry per CDR3 protein results from TCRdb running MiXCR on the reads. The sample has approximately 76,000 distinct CDR3 sequences; about 4% are singletons. The receptor was isolated from a human donor in good health (CMV status not recorded). Some clones in this sample may be carry-over from other donors' samples. The J gene is TRBJ1-6, the V gene TRBV7-2; unclear D gene. Material for sequencing was PBMCs. CDR3: CASRQPLLRDSYNSPLHF. In DNA form, the CDR3 reads TGTGCCAGCAGGCAGCCACTTCTAAGGGACTCCTATAATTCACCCCTCCACTTT.